Shown below are 9 T cell receptor beta chains from a single sample sequenced in a study of blood T cells in healthy people across ages. Then a second PCR, running roughly 7 to 11 cycles, was carried out with a sample-barcoded 5' primer and a J-beta primer mix. TCRdb used MiXCR to reprocess the 5' RACE reads, holding one entry per CDR3 protein. The sample holds about 1.7 million distinct CDR3 sequences; about 28% are singletons and the top ten take 7.7%. The sequenced sample was blood. These receptors all stem from a woman aged 25 to 39 in good health.

This chain connects TRBV12-3 or TRBV12-4 to TRBJ2-5; unclear D gene. V gave up 6 bases and J gave up 11 bases, with 19 bases separating them. This CDR3 comprises 13 residues. The CDR3, as DNA: TGTGCCAGCAGCGAGTCTCCAAGTTACGTGCAGTACTTC. This codes for CASSESPSYVQYF.

This chain uses TRBV30 with TRBJ2-5; 9 bases are shared with TRBD2. The CDR3 covers 15 residues. Trimming at V came to 1 base and at J to 5 bases, leaving 8 bases not matched to a gene. The germline V gene encodes CDR1 GTSNPN and CDR2 SVGIG (reference sequence). CDR3 nucleotides: TGTGCCTGGAGTGACCCTAGCGGGGTGGGGGAGACCCAGTACTTC. It translates to CAWSDPSGVGETQYF.

This clonotype has a handful of counts. The CDR3 here is CASSMGVGGAGVTGANVLTF. The CDR3 coding sequence is TGTGCCAGTAGTATGGGGGTCGGAGGAGCGGGGGTCACTGGGGCCAACGTCCTGACTTTC. The chain combines TRBV19 with TRBJ2-6; 8 bases are a match to TRBD2. The trim removed 3 bases at V and 2 bases at J, leaving 15 bases unmatched. Germline V gene lookup returns CDR1 LNHDA and CDR2 SQIVND (reference sequence). The CDR3 consists of 20 residues.

Concerning this clonotype: A much larger clone sits a single nucleotide away, making a read error possible. V is TRBV28 and J is TRBJ2-7, with no clear D. Per germline, CDR1 MDHEN and CDR2 SYDVKM. There are 11 residues in the CDR3. V shed 7 bases and J shed 7 bases, with 11 bases lying between them. The CDR3 here is CASNLQREQYF. The CDR3, as DNA: TGTGCCAGCAATCTACAGCGTGAGCAGTACTTC.

V usage is TRBV16 and J usage is TRBJ2-1; D is uncertain. CDR3 length: 15 residues. Germline lookup yields CDR1 KGHSY and CDR2 FQNENV. Trimming left V 2 bases short and J 4 bases short, with 12 bases between. The CDR3 is CASSQVSSGYNEQFF. CDR3 nucleotide sequence: TGTGCCAGCAGCCAAGTCTCTTCAGGATACAATGAGCAGTTCTTC. The full variable domain, completed using reference TRBV16 and TRBJ2-1, is GEEVAQTPKHLVRGEGQKAKLYCAPIKGHSYVFWYQQVLKNEFKFLISFQNENVFDETGMPKERFSAKCLPNSPCSLEIQATKLEDSAVYFCASSQVSSGYNEQFFGPGTRLTVL.

This clonotype was counted only a few times. This chain connects TRBV27 to TRBJ2-6; TRBD1 agrees at 9 bases. This CDR3 comprises 17 residues. V was pared by 3 bases and J by 4 bases, with 7 bases of the junction left unmatched. Germline V gives CDR1 MNHEY, CDR2 SMNVEV (reference sequence). The CDR3 sequence is CASSFAQGANGANVLTF. The CDR3 DNA reads as TGTGCCAGCAGTTTCGCACAGGGGGCGAACGGGGCCAACGTCCTGACTTTC.

The chain has TRBV5-1 and TRBJ1-3; the D gene is possibly TRBD1 (6 bases). The V gene lost 4 bases and the J gene lost 6 bases, with 17 bases spanning the gap. The V gene's germline CDR1 is SGHRS and CDR2 YFSETQ. The CDR3 sequence is 15 residues long. CDR3 loop: CASSAGDLTTNTIYF. For the CDR3, the DNA is TGCGCCAGCAGCGCAGGGGACCTTACTACAAACACCATATATTTT.

The J gene is TRBJ2-3, the V gene TRBV7-9; a weak D match, TRBD2 (6 bases). The V end lost 10 bases, the J end lost 1 base, and 15 bases lay between the germline ends. The germline V gene has CDR1 SEHNR and CDR2 FQNEAQ (reference sequence). The CDR3 extends over 14 amino acids. The CDR3 reads CATRGTLGTDTQYF. The CDR3 nucleotides read TGTGCCACTCGGGGGACCTTAGGCACAGATACGCAGTATTTT.

This clonotype appeared many times. The V and J genes are TRBV11-2 and TRBJ2-7, with D maybe TRBD2 (6 bases). Germline V lookup: CDR1 SGHAT, CDR2 FQNNGV. V was pared by 5 bases and J by 4 bases, with 30 bases between. The length of the CDR3 is 19 residues. This CDR3 reads CASSHVLGGILGFGYEQYF. CDR3 bases: TGTGCCAGCAGCCATGTATTGGGAGGAATATTGGGCTTTGGGTACGAGCAGTACTTC.